Listed here are 20 T cell receptor beta chains from one sample, sequenced in a study of cytomegalovirus exposure and HLA in healthy donors. The PCR made use of 60 Vbeta and 13 Jbeta primers. The protocol was immunoSEQ multiplex PCR, while the TCRdb copy is restricted to in-frame clones and leaves out a portion. In the table there are 150,000 to 200,000 clones, roughly 79% of which are singletons. The material sequenced was PBMCs. These receptors came from a woman younger than 35 in good health and CMV-seropositive.

The chain carries TRBV4-3 and TRBJ2-1; no definite D call. From germline, CDR1 is LGHNA and CDR2 YSLEER. There are 13 residues in the CDR3. The V end was cut by 4 bases, the J end by 2 bases, with 6 bases between. The CDR3 spells CASSLDTYNEQFF. CDR3 in DNA: TGCGCCAGCAGCCTCGACACCTACAATGAGCAGTTCTTC.

The CDR3, as DNA: TGTGCCAGCAACGGGGGGGGCTACGAGCAGTACTTC. It yields the protein CASNGGGYEQYF. The chain combines TRBV7-9 with TRBJ2-7, with 8 bases matching TRBD2. The CDR3 length is 12 residues. V was pared by 7 bases and J by 3 bases, with 2 bases of the junction left unmatched. Germline V gene sequence: CDR1 SEHNR, CDR2 FQNEAQ (reference sequence).

The rearrangement uses TRBV6-1 and TRBJ2-1, with 11 bases lining up with TRBD2. Germline V gives CDR1 MNHNS, CDR2 SASEGT. The length of the CDR3 is 17 residues. J lost 6 bases, V lost 2 bases, and 9 bases had no gene match. The CDR3 region is CASSEFGLAGGSNEQFF. CDR3 sequence (DNA): TGTGCCAGCAGTGAATTCGGGCTAGCGGGGGGATCCAATGAGCAGTTCTTC.

This clone has only a few counts. This chain connects TRBV5-1 to TRBJ2-3; TRBD2 matches 7 bases. Per the germline V gene, CDR1 is SGHRS and CDR2 is YFSETQ. The ends lost 0 bases at V and 0 bases at J; junction bases unmatched: 4. The length of the CDR3 is 16 residues. CDR3 bases: TGCGCCAGCAGCTTGGTCGGGCGGGGGAGCACAGATACGCAGTATTTT. It specifies CASSLVGRGSTDTQYF. Based on the CDR3 plus reference TRBV5-1 and TRBJ2-3, the full variable domain is KAGVTQTPRYLIKTRGQQVTLSCSPISGHRSVSWYQQTPGQGLQFLFEYFSETQRNKGNFPGRFSGRQFSNSRSEMNVSTLELGDSALYLCASSLVGRGSTDTQYFGPGTRLTVL.

This clone has just a few counts. V and J are TRBV5-1 and TRBJ2-5; D is possibly TRBD2 (6 bases). Germline values: CDR1 SGHRS, CDR2 YFSETQ. The CDR3 loop spans 12 amino acids. Trimming cost V 5 bases and J 5 bases, with 10 bases left between them. CDR3: CASRVSGETQYF. CDR3 nucleotide sequence: TGCGCCAGCAGAGTAAGCGGGGAGACCCAGTACTTC.

This chain uses TRBV15 with TRBJ1-2; D unresolved. Trimming shortened V by 0 bases and J by 5 bases, and 13 bases separated the two germline ends. The CDR3 length is 15 residues. The germline V gene has CDR1 LNHNV and CDR2 YYDKDF (reference sequence). The CDR3 loop reads CATSRDRSGLYGYTF. The CDR3 DNA reads as TGTGCCACCAGCAGAGATCGGTCAGGCTTATATGGCTACACCTTC.

In this sample, this clone turned up once. V and J are TRBV19 and TRBJ2-1, with D maybe TRBD1 (5 bases). This CDR3 is built from 14 residues. Germline V gene sequence: CDR1 LNHDA, CDR2 SQIVND (reference sequence). The V and J ends lost 6 bases and 8 bases respectively, with 17 bases between them. As DNA, the CDR3 is TGTGCCAGTAGCCTTGGGGCCGGAGAGGATGAGCAGTTCTTC. Protein product: CASSLGAGEDEQFF.

The chain couples TRBV30 to TRBJ1-5, with D possibly matching TRBD1 (5 bases). V was shortened by 2 bases and J by 5 bases, with 10 bases between the two germline ends. Germline CDR1 is GTSNPN and CDR2 is SVGIG (reference sequence). The CDR3 loop spans 13 amino acids. In nucleotides, the CDR3 is TGTGCCTGGAGTTCTCAAGGGGATCAGCCCCAGCATTTT. It encodes CAWSSQGDQPQHF.

The genes are TRBV9 and TRBJ2-2; no clear D. The CDR3 loop spans 14 amino acids. V was pared by 0 bases and J by 7 bases, with 10 bases between. Germline V gives CDR1 SGDLS, CDR2 YYNGEE. In DNA, the CDR3 is TGTGCCAGCAGCGTAGGTAGTTTAGTCGGGGAGCTGTTTTTT. It yields the protein CASSVGSLVGELFF.

The chain links TRBV30 to TRBJ2-5, with 7 bases fitting TRBD2. Germline CDR1 GTSNPN, CDR2 SVGIG (reference sequence). With V trimmed by 2 bases and J by 5 bases, 5 bases remained unmatched. There are 13 residues in the CDR3. Here the CDR3 reads CAWSRGDLETQYF. CDR3 coding DNA: TGTGCCTGGAGTCGGGGGGATCTGGAGACCCAGTACTTC.

The chain recombines TRBV13 with TRBJ1-1; maybe TRBD1 (5 bases). The CDR3 is 15 residues long. CDR1 and CDR2 from the germline V gene are PRHDT and FYEKMQ (reference sequence). V was clipped by 1 base and J by 7 bases, with 16 bases between them. In DNA, the CDR3 is TGTGCCAGCAGCTTAGAGGGGTCGGGGGTTTATGAAGCTTTCTTT. Translation: CASSLEGSGVYEAFF.

The J gene is TRBJ2-5, the V gene TRBV28; the match to TRBD1 covers 7 bases. This CDR3 has 14 residues. CDR1 and CDR2 from the germline V gene are MDHEN and SYDVKM. After removal of 6 bases from V and 5 bases from J, the junction contained 9 bases not matched to a gene. As DNA, the CDR3 is TGTGCCAGCAGCAACCACAGGGGTGGGGAGACCCAGTACTTC. Residues: CASSNHRGGETQYF.

This rearrangement joins TRBV4-3 to TRBJ2-4, with D possibly matching TRBD1 (8 bases). V was pared by 3 bases and J by 5 bases, with 14 bases between. CDR3 length: 15 amino acids. Germline V CDR1 and CDR2: LGHNA, YSLEER. The CDR3 sequence: CASSQGTGGENIQYF. The CDR3, as DNA: TGCGCCAGCAGCCAGGGAACAGGGGGGGAAAACATTCAGTACTTC.

The chain uses TRBV6-6 and TRBJ2-5; D uncertain. V lost 6 bases and J lost 1, with 9 bases in between. Germline-derived CDR1 and CDR2 are MNHNY and SVGAGI (reference sequence). The CDR3 totals 13 residues. The CDR3 region is CASSLESQETQYF. CDR3 nucleotides: TGTGCCAGCAGCCTCGAGTCCCAAGAGACCCAGTACTTC.

This clone has only a few counts. This rearrangement joins TRBV4-2 to TRBJ2-7; TRBD2 is a possible D gene (7 bases). The CDR3 sequence is 15 residues long. Germline CDR1 is LGHNA and CDR2 is YNFKEQ. V shed 2 bases and J shed 6 bases, with 17 bases lying between them. Here the CDR3 reads CASSQLSGGLGEQYF. The CDR3 DNA follows: TGTGCCAGCAGCCAACTATCGGGGGGCCTGGGCGAGCAGTACTTC.

A remark on this clone: Germline and junction disagree at one end, which may indicate a read error. The V and J genes are TRBV7-9 and TRBJ1-5; possible D gene TRBD1, 5 bases. The CDR3 covers 16 residues. The germline CDR1 and CDR2 sequences are SEHNR and FQNEAQ (reference sequence). The CDR3 region has the DNA TGTTCCAGCAGCTTAGGTCTATCAGGGACTGATCAGCCCCAGCATTTT. Its protein product is CSSSLGLSGTDQPQHF.

The chain carries TRBV5-8 and TRBJ2-3; TRBD2 agrees at 7 bases. Germline V gene lookup returns CDR1 SGHTS and CDR2 YDEGEE. J lost 0 bases, V lost 0 bases, and 1 base had no gene match. This CDR3 contains 15 residues. CDR3 region: CASSLGRGSTDTQYF. DNA for the CDR3: TGTGCCAGCAGCTTGGGGCGGGGGAGCACAGATACGCAGTATTTT.

CDR3 sequence reads: CASSLQQNQPQHF. The CDR3 DNA sequence: TGTGCCAGCAGCTTACAACAGAATCAGCCCCAGCATTTT. The chain recombines TRBV7-8 with TRBJ1-5; D is unclear. CDR3 length equals 13 residues. From germline, CDR1 is SGHVS and CDR2 FQNEAQ. Trimming pared 2 bases from V and 4 bases from J, leaving 6 bases between.

This chain connects TRBV19 to TRBJ1-6, with TRBD1 matching 7 bases. Trimming took 8 bases from V and 7 from J; bases not matched to a gene: 11. The CDR3 runs 15 residues. Germline values: CDR1 LNHDA, CDR2 SQIVND (reference sequence). The CDR3 sequence is CASGTRGGQNSPLHF. The CDR3 DNA follows: TGTGCCAGTGGCACCAGAGGGGGCCAAAATTCACCCCTCCACTTT.

The chain couples TRBV9 to TRBJ2-7; 7 bases match TRBD1. Germline V gene lookup returns CDR1 SGDLS and CDR2 YYNGEE. V gave up 3 bases and J gave up 3 bases; unmatched junction bases: 9. The CDR3 is made up of 15 amino acids. CDR3 sequence: CASSADRDRDYEQYF. The CDR3 coding sequence is TGTGCCAGCAGCGCCGACAGGGACCGGGACTACGAGCAGTACTTC. The full variable domain, rest sourced from reference TRBV9 and TRBJ2-7, is DSGVTQTPKHLITATGQRVTLRCSPRSGDLSVYWYQQSLDQGLQFLIQYYNGEERAKGNILERFSAQQFPDLHSELNLSSLELGDSALYFCASSADRDRDYEQYFGPGTRLTVT.